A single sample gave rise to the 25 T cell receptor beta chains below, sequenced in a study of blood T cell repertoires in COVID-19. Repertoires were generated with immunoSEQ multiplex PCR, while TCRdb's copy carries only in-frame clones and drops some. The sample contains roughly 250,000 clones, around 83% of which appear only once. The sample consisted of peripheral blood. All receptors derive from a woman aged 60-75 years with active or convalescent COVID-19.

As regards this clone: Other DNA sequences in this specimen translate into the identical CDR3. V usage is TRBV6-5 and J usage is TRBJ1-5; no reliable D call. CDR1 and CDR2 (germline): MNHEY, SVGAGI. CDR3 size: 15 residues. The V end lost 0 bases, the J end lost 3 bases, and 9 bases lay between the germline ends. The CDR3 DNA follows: TGTGCCAGCAGTTACTCGTCGGGGAACAATCAGCCCCAGCATTTT. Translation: CASSYSSGNNQPQHF.

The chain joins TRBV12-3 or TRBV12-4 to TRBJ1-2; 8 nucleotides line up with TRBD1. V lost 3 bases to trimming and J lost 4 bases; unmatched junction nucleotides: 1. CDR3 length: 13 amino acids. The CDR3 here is CASSFQGAYGYTF. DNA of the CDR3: TGTGCCAGCAGTTTTCAGGGGGCCTATGGCTACACCTTC.

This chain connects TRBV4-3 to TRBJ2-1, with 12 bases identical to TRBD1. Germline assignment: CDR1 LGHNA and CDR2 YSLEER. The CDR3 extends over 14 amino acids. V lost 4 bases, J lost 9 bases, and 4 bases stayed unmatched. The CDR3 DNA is TGCGCCAGCAGCCCGGGACAGGGGGCTAGTGAGCAGTTCTTC. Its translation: CASSPGQGASEQFF.

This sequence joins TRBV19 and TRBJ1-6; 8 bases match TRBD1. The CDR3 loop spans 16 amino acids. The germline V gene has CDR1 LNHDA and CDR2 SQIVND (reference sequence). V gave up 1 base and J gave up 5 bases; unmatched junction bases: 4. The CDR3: CASSIGQGADNSPLHF. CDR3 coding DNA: TGTGCCAGTAGTATAGGTCAGGGGGCCGATAATTCACCCCTCCACTTT.

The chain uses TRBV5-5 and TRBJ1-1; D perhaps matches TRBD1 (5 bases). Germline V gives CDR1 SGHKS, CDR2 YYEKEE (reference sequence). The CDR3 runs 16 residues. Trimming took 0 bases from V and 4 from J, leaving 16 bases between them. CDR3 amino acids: CASSLAAAGWGTEAFF. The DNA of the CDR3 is TGTGCCAGCAGCTTGGCCGCGGCAGGGTGGGGCACTGAAGCTTTCTTT. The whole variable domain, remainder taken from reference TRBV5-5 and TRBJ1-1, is DAGVTQSPTHLIKTRGQQVTLRCSPISGHKSVSWYQQVLGQGPQFIFQYYEKEERGRGNFPDRFSARQFPNYSSELNVNALLLGDSALYLCASSLAAAGWGTEAFFGQGTRLTVV.

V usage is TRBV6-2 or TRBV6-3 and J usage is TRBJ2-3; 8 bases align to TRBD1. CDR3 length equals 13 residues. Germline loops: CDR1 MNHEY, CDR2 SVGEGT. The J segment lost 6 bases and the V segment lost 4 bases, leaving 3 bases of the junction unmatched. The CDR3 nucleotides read TGTGCCAGCAGTTGGGACAGGACGGATACGCAGTATTTT. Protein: CASSWDRTDTQYF.

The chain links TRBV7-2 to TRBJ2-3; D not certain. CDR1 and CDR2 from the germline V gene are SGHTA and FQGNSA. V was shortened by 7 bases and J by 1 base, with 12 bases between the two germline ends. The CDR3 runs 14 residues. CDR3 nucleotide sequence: TGTGCCAGCACCCCAGCGCTTCGCACAGATACGCAGTATTTT. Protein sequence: CASTPALRTDTQYF.

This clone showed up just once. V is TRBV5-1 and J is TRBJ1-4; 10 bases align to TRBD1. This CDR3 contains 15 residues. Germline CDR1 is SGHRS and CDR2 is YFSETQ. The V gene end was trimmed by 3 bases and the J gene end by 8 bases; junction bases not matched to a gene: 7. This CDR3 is CASSSWTGGREKLFF. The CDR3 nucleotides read TGCGCCAGCAGCTCGTGGACAGGGGGAAGGGAAAAACTGTTTTTT.

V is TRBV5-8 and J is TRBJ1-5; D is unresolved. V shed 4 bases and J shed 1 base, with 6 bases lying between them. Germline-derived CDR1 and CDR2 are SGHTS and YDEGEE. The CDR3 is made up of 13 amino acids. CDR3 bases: TGTGCCAGCAGCCGCGGGAGCAATCAGCCCCAGCATTTT. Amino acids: CASSRGSNQPQHF.

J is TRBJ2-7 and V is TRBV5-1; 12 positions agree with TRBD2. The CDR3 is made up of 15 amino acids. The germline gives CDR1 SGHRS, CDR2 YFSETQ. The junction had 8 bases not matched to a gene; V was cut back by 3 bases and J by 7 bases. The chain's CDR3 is CASSSSSGGAWEQYF. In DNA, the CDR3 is TGCGCCAGCAGCTCCTCTAGCGGGGGGGCGTGGGAGCAGTACTTC. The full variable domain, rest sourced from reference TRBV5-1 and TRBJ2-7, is KAGVTQTPRYLIKTRGQQVTLSCSPISGHRSVSWYQQTPGQGLQFLFEYFSETQRNKGNFPGRFSGRQFSNSRSEMNVSTLELGDSALYLCASSSSSGGAWEQYFGPGTRLTVT.

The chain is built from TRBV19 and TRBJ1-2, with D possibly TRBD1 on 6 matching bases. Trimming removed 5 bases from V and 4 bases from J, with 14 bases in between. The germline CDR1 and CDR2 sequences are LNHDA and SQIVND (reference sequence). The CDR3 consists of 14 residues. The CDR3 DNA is TGTGCCAGTAGTCAACGACAGGTGATCTATGGCTACACCTTC. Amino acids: CASSQRQVIYGYTF.

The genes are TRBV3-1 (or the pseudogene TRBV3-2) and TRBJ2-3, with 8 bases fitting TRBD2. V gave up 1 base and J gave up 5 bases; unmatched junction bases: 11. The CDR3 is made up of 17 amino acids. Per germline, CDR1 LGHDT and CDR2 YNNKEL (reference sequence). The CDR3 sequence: CASSQVPSGGGIDTQYF. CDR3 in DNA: TGTGCCAGCAGCCAAGTCCCGAGCGGGGGAGGGATAGATACGCAGTATTTT.

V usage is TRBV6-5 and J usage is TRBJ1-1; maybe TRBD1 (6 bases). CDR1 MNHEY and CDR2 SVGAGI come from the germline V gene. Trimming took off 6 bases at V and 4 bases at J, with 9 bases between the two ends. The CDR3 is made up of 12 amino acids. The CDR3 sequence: CASRQGPTEAFF. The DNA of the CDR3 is TGTGCCAGCAGGCAGGGGCCCACTGAAGCTTTCTTT.

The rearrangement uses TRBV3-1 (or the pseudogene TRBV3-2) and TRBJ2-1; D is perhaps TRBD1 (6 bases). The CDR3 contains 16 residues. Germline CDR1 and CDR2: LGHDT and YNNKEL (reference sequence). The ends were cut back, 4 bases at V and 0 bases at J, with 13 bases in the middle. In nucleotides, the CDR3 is TGTGCCAGCAGCCTTCCGGACAGAAGCTCCTACAATGAGCAGTTCTTC. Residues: CASSLPDRSSYNEQFF.

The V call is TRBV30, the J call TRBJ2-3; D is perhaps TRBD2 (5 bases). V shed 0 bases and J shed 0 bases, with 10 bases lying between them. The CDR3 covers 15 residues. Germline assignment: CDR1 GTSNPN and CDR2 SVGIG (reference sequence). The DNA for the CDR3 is TGTGCCTGGAGTGTATGGGGAGCTAGCACAGATACGCAGTATTTT. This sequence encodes CAWSVWGASTDTQYF.

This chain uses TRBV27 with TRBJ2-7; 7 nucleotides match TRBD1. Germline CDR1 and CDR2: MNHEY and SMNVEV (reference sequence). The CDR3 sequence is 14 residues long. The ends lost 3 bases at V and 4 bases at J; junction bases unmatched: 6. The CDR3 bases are TGTGCCAGCAGTTTCCGGACAGGACGATACGAGCAGTACTTC. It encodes CASSFRTGRYEQYF.

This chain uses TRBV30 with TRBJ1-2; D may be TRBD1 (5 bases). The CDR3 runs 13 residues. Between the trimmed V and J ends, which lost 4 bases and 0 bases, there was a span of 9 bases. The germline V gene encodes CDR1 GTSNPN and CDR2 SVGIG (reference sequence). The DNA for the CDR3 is TGTGCCTGGAATGGCAGGGCTAACTATGGCTACACCTTC. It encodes CAWNGRANYGYTF.

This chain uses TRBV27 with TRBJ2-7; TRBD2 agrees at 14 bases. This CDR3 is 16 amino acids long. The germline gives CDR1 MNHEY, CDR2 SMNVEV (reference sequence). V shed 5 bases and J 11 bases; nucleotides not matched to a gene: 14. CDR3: CASSPGLAGGLRSEYF. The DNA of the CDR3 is TGTGCCAGCAGTCCCGGACTAGCGGGGGGTCTGAGGAGTGAGTACTTC.

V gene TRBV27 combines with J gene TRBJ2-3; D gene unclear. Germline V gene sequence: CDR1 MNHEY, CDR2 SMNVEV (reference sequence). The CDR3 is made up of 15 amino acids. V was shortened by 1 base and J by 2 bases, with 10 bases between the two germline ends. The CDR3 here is CASSLWAGNTDTQYF. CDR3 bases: TGTGCCAGCAGTTTATGGGCAGGTAACACAGATACGCAGTATTTT.

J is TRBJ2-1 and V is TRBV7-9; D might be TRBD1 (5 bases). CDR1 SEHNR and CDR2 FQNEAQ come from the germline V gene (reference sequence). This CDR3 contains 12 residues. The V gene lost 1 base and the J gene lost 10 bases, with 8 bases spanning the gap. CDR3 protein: CASSLETVEQFF. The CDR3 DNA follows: TGTGCCAGCAGCTTAGAGACAGTGGAGCAGTTCTTC.

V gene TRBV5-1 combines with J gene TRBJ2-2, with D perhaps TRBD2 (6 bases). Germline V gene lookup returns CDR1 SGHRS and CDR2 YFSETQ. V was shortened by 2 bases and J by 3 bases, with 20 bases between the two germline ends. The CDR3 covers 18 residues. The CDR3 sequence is CASSLQRAGILYTGELFF. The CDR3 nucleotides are TGCGCCAGCAGCTTACAGCGAGCGGGTATTTTGTACACCGGGGAGCTGTTTTTT. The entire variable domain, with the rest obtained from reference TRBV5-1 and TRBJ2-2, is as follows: KAGVTQTPRYLIKTRGQQVTLSCSPISGHRSVSWYQQTPGQGLQFLFEYFSETQRNKGNFPGRFSGRQFSNSRSEMNVSTLELGDSALYLCASSLQRAGILYTGELFFGEGSRLTVL.

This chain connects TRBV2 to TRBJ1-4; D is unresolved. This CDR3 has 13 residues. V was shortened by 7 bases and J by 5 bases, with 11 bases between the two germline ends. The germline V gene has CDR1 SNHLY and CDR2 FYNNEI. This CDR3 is CASIPAGNEKLFF. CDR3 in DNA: TGTGCCAGCATTCCGGCCGGGAATGAAAAACTGTTTTTT.

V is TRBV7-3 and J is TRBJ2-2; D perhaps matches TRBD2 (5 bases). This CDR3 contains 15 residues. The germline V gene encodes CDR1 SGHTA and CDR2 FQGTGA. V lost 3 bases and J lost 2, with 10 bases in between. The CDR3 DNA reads TGTGCCAGCAGCTTGTTAAGCGGAAACACCGGGGAGCTGTTTTTT. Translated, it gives CASSLLSGNTGELFF.

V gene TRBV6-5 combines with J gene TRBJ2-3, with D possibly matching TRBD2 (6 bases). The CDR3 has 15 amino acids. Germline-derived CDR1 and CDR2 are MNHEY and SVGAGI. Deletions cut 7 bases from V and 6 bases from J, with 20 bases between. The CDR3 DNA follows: TGTGCCAGCACCGACGGGGGAGGAAGTTGGGATACGCAGTATTTT. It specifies CASTDGGGSWDTQYF.

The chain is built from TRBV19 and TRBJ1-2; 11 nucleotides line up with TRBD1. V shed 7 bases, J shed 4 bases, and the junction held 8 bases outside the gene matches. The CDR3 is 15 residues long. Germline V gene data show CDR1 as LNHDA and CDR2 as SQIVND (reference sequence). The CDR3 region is CASTQGTGGTYGYTF. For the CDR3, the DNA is TGTGCCAGTACCCAAGGGACAGGGGGGACCTATGGCTACACCTTC.